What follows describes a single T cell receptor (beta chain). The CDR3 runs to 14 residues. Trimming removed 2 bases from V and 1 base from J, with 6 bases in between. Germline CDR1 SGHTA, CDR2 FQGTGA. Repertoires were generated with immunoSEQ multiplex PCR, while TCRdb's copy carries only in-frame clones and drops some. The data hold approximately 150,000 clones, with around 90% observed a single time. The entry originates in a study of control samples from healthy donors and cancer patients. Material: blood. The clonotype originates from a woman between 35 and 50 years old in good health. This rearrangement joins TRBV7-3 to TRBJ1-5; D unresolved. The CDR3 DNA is TGTGCCAGCAGCTTAGGGAGGAGCAATCAGCCCCAGCATTTT. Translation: CASSLGRSNQPQHF.